Sequencing of this T cell receptor (beta chain) was carried out in a study of breast tumors, draining lymph nodes, adjacent tissues. TCRdb recomputed calls from the multiplex PCR reads with MiXCR, one row per CDR3 protein. The sample holds about 230,000 distinct CDR3 sequences, 32% seen once. The germline V and J ends were trimmed by 2 bases and 4 bases, with 11 bases remaining between them. The germline CDR1 and CDR2 sequences are MDHEN and SYDVKM. This CDR3 is 14 amino acids long. In its sample, this clonotype was seen a few times. Axillary draining lymph nodes of breast cancer patients supplied the node samples.

This sequence was found in a female donor with breast cancer. Some clones in this sample may be carry-over from other donors' samples. The genes are TRBV28 and TRBJ2-5; a weak D match, TRBD2 (6 bases). Sequencing used axillary lymph node tissue. The CDR3 reads CASSLPGLPETQYF. The CDR3 coding sequence is TGTGCCAGCAGTTTACCGGGACTGCCAGAGACCCAGTACTTC. The whole variable domain, remainder taken from reference TRBV28 and TRBJ2-5, is DVKVTQSSRYLVKRTGEKVFLECVQDMDHENMFWYRQDPGLGLRLIYFSYDVKMKEKGDIPEGYSVSREKKERFSLILESASTNQTSMYLCASSLPGLPETQYFGPGTRLLVL.